The table lists the clone carrying this T cell receptor (delta chain) with a few counts. What it binds is unknown. The CDR3 consists of 22 residues. Germline CDR1 TSWWSYY, CDR2 QGS. Unmatched junction bases numbered 25, after V lost 1 base and J lost 2 bases. The data were taken from a study of Vδ1+ human thymocytes. Whole-study findings and limits: Thymic TRG and TRD repertoires appeared highly polyclonal, with Gaussian CDR3 length distributions.

Sequences come from RNA converted to cDNA by reverse transcription. Multiplex PCR used pooled V-gene forward primers and a constant-region reverse primer to amplify CDR3s. TCRdb re-called clones from the multiplex PCR reads via CATT. The sample carries over 45,000 delta-chain clones, about 15% recorded once. This chain links TRDV1 with TRDJ1, with 7 bases fitting TRDD2. This clonotype was sampled from a girl younger than two who had congenital heart surgery. Sequencing input: Vdelta1+ gamma-delta thymocytes from the thymus. Subset here: FACS-sorted CD3+ TCRalphabeta- TCRVdelta1+ TCRVdelta2- thymocytes. CDR3 bases: TGTGCTCTTGGGGAACCCTTCCTCCATTCACCCTCGGGTACCCCCCCGACCGATAAACTCATCTTT. This translates into CALGEPFLHSPSGTPPTDKLIF.